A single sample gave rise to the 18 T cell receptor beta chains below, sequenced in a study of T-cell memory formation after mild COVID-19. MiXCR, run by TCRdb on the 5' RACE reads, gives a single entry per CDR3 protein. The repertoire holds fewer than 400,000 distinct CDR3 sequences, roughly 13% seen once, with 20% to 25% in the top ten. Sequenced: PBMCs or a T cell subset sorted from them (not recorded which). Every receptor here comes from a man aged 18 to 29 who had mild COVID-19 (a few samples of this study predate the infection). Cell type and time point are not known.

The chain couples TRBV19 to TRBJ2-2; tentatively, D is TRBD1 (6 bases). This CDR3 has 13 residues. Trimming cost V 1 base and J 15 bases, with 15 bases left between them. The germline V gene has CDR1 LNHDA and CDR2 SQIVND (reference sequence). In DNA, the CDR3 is TGTGCCAGTAGTATAGGGACAGTCCCGAAGGTGTTTTTT. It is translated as CASSIGTVPKVFF.

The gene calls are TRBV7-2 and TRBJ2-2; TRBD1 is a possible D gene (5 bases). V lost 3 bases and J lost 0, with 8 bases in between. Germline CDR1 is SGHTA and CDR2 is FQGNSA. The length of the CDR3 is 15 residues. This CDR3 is CASSFIGANTGELFF. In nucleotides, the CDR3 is TGTGCCAGCAGCTTTATAGGGGCGAACACCGGGGAGCTGTTTTTT.

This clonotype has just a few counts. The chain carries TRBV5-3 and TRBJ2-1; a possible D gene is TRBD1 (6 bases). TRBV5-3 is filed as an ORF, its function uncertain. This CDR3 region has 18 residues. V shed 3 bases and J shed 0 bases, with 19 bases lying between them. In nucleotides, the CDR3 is TGTGCCAGAAGCTACGAAGACAGGATTGAATCCTCCTACAATGAGCAGTTCTTC. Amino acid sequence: CARSYEDRIESSYNEQFF.

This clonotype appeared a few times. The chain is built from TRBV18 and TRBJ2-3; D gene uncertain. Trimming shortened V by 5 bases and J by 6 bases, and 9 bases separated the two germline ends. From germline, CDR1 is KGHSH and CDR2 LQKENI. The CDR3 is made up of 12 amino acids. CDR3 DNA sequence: TGTGCCAGCTCAGCAATACTGGATACGCAGTATTTT. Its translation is CASSAILDTQYF.

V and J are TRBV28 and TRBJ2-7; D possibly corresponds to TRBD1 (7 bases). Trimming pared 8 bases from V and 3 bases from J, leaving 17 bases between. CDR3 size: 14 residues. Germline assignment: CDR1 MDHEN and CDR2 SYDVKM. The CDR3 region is CASGTAGGGYEQYV. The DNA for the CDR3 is TGTGCCAGCGGGACAGCAGGGGGAGGCTACGAGCAGTACGTC.

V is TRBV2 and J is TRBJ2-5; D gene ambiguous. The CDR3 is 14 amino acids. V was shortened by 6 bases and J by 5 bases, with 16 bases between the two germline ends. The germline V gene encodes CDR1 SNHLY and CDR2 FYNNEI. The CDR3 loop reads CASSENSEVETQYF. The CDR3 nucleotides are TGTGCCAGCAGCGAAAACTCAGAAGTGGAGACCCAGTACTTC.

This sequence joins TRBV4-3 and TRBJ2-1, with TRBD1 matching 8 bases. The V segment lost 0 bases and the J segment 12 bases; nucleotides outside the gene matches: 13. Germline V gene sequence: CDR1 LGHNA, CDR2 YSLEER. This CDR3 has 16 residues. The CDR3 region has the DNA TGCGCCAGCAGCCAAGATAATCTGGGACAGGTCCCTTCGCAGTTCTTC. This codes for CASSQDNLGQVPSQFF.

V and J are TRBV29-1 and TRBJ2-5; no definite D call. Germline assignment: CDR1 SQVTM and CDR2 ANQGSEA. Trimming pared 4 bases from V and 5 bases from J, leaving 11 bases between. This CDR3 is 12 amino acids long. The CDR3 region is CSVAGTLETQYF. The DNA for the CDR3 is TGCAGCGTTGCAGGTACCTTGGAGACCCAGTACTTC.

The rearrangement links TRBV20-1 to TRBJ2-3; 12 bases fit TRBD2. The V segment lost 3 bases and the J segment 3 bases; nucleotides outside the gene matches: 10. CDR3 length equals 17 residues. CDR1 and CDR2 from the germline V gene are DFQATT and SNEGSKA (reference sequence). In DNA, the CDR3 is TGCAGTGCTAGTAAGCTAGCGGGGGGGCCAGGGACAGATACGCAGTATTTT. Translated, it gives CSASKLAGGPGTDTQYF.

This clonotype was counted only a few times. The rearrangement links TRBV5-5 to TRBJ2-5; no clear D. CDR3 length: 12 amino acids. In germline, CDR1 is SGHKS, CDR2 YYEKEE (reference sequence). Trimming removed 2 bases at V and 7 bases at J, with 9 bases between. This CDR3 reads CASSLRPWTQYF. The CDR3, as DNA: TGTGCCAGCAGCTTACGTCCTTGGACCCAGTACTTC.

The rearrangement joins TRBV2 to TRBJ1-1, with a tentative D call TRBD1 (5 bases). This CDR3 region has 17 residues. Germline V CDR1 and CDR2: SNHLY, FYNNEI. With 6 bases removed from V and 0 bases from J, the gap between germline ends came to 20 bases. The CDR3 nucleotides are TGTGCCAGCAGCCAAGGGAGGGACTCTTTCATGAACACTGAAGCTTTCTTT. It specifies CASSQGRDSFMNTEAFF.

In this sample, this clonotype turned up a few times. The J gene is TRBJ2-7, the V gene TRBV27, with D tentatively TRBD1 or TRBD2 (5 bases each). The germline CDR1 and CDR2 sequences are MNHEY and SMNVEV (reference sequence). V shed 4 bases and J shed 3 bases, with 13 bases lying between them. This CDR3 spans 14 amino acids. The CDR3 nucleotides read TGTGCCAGCAGTTCCGGGACGGAACACTACGAGCAGTACTTC. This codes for CASSSGTEHYEQYF.

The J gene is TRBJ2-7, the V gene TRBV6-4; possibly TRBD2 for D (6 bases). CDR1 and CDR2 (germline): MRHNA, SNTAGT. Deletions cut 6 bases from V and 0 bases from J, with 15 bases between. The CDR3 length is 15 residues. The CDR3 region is CASRCRDWSSYEQYV. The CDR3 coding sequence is TGTGCCAGCAGATGCCGGGACTGGAGCTCCTACGAGCAGTACGTC.

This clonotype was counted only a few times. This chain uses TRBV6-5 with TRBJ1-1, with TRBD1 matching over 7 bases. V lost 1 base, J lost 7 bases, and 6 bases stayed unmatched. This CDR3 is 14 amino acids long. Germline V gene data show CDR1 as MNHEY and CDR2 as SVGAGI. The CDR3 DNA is TGTGCCAGCAGTTACTACGAGACAGGGATTGAAGCTTTCTTT. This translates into CASSYYETGIEAFF.

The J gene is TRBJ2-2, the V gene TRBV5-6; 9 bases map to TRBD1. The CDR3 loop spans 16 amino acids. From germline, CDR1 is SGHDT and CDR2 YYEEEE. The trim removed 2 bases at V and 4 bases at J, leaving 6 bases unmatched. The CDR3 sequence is CASSLRQGVGTGELFF. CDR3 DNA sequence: TGTGCCAGCAGCTTACGACAGGGGGTCGGCACCGGGGAGCTGTTTTTT.

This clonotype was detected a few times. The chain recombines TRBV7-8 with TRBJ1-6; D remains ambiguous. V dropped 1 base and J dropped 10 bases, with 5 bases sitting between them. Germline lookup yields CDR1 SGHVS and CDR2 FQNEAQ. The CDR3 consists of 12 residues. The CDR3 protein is CASSLGASPLHF. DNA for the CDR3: TGTGCCAGCAGCTTAGGGGCCTCACCCCTCCACTTT.

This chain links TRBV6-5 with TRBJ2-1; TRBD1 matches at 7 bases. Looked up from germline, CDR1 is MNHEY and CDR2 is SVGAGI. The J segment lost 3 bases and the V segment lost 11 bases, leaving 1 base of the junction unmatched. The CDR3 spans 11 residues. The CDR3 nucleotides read TGTGCCGGGGACAGCTACAATGAGCAGTTCTTC. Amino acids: CAGDSYNEQFF.

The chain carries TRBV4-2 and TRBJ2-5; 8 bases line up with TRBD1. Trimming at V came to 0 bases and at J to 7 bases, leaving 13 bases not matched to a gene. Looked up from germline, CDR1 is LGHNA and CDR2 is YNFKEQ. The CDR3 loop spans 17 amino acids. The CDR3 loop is CASSQEGPTGAFGTQYF. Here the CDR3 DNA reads TGTGCCAGCAGCCAAGAAGGTCCGACAGGGGCTTTTGGGACCCAGTACTTC.